The 19 T cell receptor beta chains below all came from one sample that was sequenced in a study of blood T cell repertoires in COVID-19. Some clones are missing from TCRdb's copy, which holds only in-frame ones; the method was immunoSEQ multiplex PCR. The repertoire consists of 250,000 to 350,000 clones, with about 88% occurring once and the leading ten covering roughly 1.6%. Input material: peripheral blood. These TCRs come from a human donor with COVID-19, enrolled during active disease. The donor label of this sample is uncertain.

As DNA, the CDR3 is TGTGCCAGCAGCTTAATGGGCAGGGATGATACGCAGTATTTT. Translation: CASSLMGRDDTQYF. The V gene is TRBV7-2, the J gene TRBJ2-3, with TRBD1 as a possible D gene (5 bases). Deletions cut 2 bases from V and 6 bases from J, with 12 bases between. The CDR3 has 14 residues. Germline V lookup: CDR1 SGHTA, CDR2 FQGNSA.

This clone is a singleton in its sample. The chain links TRBV24-1 to TRBJ1-2, with D unclear. The germline CDR1 and CDR2 sequences are KGHDR and SFDVKD. Trimming pared 4 bases from V and 2 bases from J, leaving 10 bases between. This CDR3 has 14 residues. DNA for the CDR3: TGTGCCACCAGTGACCGGACGGGGAACTATGGCTACACCTTC. It codes for CATSDRTGNYGYTF.

The CDR3 here is CASSLEWREQDTQYF. CDR3 bases: TGCGCCAGCAGCTTGGAATGGCGGGAGCAAGATACGCAGTATTTT. The chain recombines TRBV5-1 with TRBJ2-3, with 7 bases fitting TRBD2. Germline CDR1 reads SGHRS; CDR2 reads YFSETQ. The CDR3 length is 15 residues. Trimming took 0 bases from V and 5 from J; bases not matched to a gene: 6.

This chain connects TRBV10-2 to TRBJ1-1; D is ambiguous. In germline, CDR1 is WSHSY, CDR2 SAAADI. The length of the CDR3 is 15 residues. V lost 3 bases and J 2 bases, leaving 13 bases between the germline ends. In DNA, the CDR3 is TGCGCCAGCAGTGACAATCATAGAGGCAACACTGAAGCTTTCTTT. Its translation is CASSDNHRGNTEAFF.

This clone has just one count. The chain joins TRBV28 to TRBJ1-1; D is unclear. CDR1 and CDR2 (germline): MDHEN, SYDVKM. V shed 3 bases and J shed 2 bases, with 10 bases lying between them. CDR3 length equals 14 residues. CDR3 DNA sequence: TGTGCCAGCAGTTTTCCTTCTTCTAACACTGAAGCTTTCTTT. It yields the protein CASSFPSSNTEAFF.

In regard to this clone: Within the sample, other DNA sequences also encode this same CDR3. The gene calls are TRBV9 and TRBJ1-1; D possibly corresponds to TRBD1 (5 bases). Germline V gene sequence: CDR1 SGDLS, CDR2 YYNGEE. This CDR3 has 13 residues. Deletions cut 4 bases from V and 4 bases from J, with 11 bases between. CDR3 DNA sequence: TGTGCCAGCAGCCTCGGGGGGGGCACTGAAGCTTTCTTT. The encoded protein is CASSLGGGTEAFF. The full variable domain, in which reference TRBV9 and TRBJ1-1 provide the parts outside the CDR3, is DSGVTQTPKHLITATGQRVTLRCSPRSGDLSVYWYQQSLDQGLQFLIQYYNGEERAKGNILERFSAQQFPDLHSELNLSSLELGDSALYFCASSLGGGTEAFFGQGTRLTVV.

In its sample, this clone was seen once. The chain couples TRBV7-3 to TRBJ1-2, with D perhaps TRBD1 (6 bases). The CDR3 loop spans 14 amino acids. Germline V lookup: CDR1 SGHTA, CDR2 FQGTGA. The V and J ends lost 1 base and 5 bases respectively, with 11 bases between them. DNA of the CDR3: TGTGCCAGCAGCTTAAGGGACAACTCGTATGGCTACACCTTC. Amino acid sequence: CASSLRDNSYGYTF.

The chain has TRBV5-1 and TRBJ2-2, with TRBD1 as a possible D gene (7 bases). Trimming stripped 2 bases from V and 3 bases from J, with 14 bases between. This CDR3 is built from 16 residues. Germline loops: CDR1 SGHRS, CDR2 YFSETQ. The CDR3 region is CASSLGGGYYTGELFF. The CDR3 DNA sequence: TGCGCCAGCAGCTTAGGAGGGGGCTATTACACCGGGGAGCTGTTTTTT.

The V call is TRBV5-1, the J call TRBJ1-1; D is perhaps TRBD1 (5 bases). Germline V gene data show CDR1 as SGHRS and CDR2 as YFSETQ. Trimming pared 2 bases from V and 2 bases from J, leaving 10 bases between. The CDR3 totals 14 residues. The CDR3: CASSFTGGNTEAFF. The CDR3 DNA sequence: TGCGCCAGCAGCTTTACGGGGGGAAACACTGAAGCTTTCTTT. Full variable domain (missing parts from reference TRBV5-1 and TRBJ1-1): KAGVTQTPRYLIKTRGQQVTLSCSPISGHRSVSWYQQTPGQGLQFLFEYFSETQRNKGNFPGRFSGRQFSNSRSEMNVSTLELGDSALYLCASSFTGGNTEAFFGQGTRLTVV.

In DNA, the CDR3 is TGTGCCAGCGGGGGGACAGGGGGACCAACAGATACGCAGTATTTT. Its translation: CASGGTGGPTDTQYF. The rearrangement uses TRBV2 and TRBJ2-3, with TRBD1 identical over 11 bases. The CDR3 runs to 15 residues. The V segment lost 8 bases and the J segment 3 bases; nucleotides outside the gene matches: 7. The germline V gene has CDR1 SNHLY and CDR2 FYNNEI.

The chain employs TRBV6-6 and TRBJ1-5; D is possibly TRBD1 (5 bases). CDR3 length: 13 amino acids. Trimming removed 5 bases at V and 5 bases at J, with 10 bases between. Germline V lookup: CDR1 MNHNY, CDR2 SVGAGI (reference sequence). CDR3 sequence reads: CASSGGDHQPQHF. The CDR3 nucleotides read TGTGCCAGCAGTGGGGGGGACCATCAGCCCCAGCATTTT.

The chain is built from TRBV28 and TRBJ2-2, with TRBD1 matching over 7 bases. The CDR3 has 17 residues. The J segment lost 1 base and the V segment lost 6 bases, leaving 11 bases of the junction unmatched. Looked up from germline, CDR1 is MDHEN and CDR2 is SYDVKM. The CDR3 DNA reads as TGTGCCAGCAGCTTCTCTTTCCAGGGGGAGAACACCGGGGAGCTGTTTTTT. Translated: CASSFSFQGENTGELFF.

The chain is built from TRBV19 and TRBJ2-2; D remains unclear. The CDR3 totals 11 residues. Trimming removed 6 bases at V and 6 bases at J, with 5 bases between. Germline V CDR1 and CDR2: LNHDA, SQIVND (reference sequence). DNA for the CDR3: TGTGCCAGTAGCTACCCCGGGGAGCTGTTTTTT. Translation: CASSYPGELFF.

The chain recombines TRBV29-1 with TRBJ1-1; 9 nucleotides align to TRBD1. This CDR3 region has 13 residues. V was clipped by 7 bases and J by 3 bases; unmatched bases: 6. CDR1 is SQVTM and CDR2 is ANQGSEA in the germline V gene. In DNA, the CDR3 is TGCAGCGCAAAACGGGACAGGGACACTGAAGCTTTCTTT. It yields the protein CSAKRDRDTEAFF.

The gene calls are TRBV30 and TRBJ2-1, with 12 nucleotides matching TRBD2. Losses at the gene ends were 1 base for V and 7 bases for J; bases not matched to a gene: 5. Germline V gene lookup returns CDR1 GTSNPN and CDR2 SVGIG (reference sequence). CDR3 size: 15 residues. CDR3 bases: TGTGCCTGGAGTGCGACTAGCGGGAGATTGAATGAGCAGTTCTTC. Residues: CAWSATSGRLNEQFF.

This chain's CDR3 is CASSIDRGGNEKLFF. The DNA of the CDR3 is TGTGCCAGTAGTATAGATCGGGGGGGTAATGAAAAACTGTTTTTT. The rearrangement links TRBV19 to TRBJ1-4; D may be TRBD1 (5 bases). The CDR3 totals 15 residues. Germline CDR1 reads LNHDA; CDR2 reads SQIVND (reference sequence). V lost 0 bases and J lost 4, with 9 bases in between.

As regards this clone: One junction end disagrees with the germline gene, perhaps due to a read error. This chain uses TRBV20-1 with TRBJ1-1, with D uncertain. Germline V lookup: CDR1 DFQATT, CDR2 SNEGSKA (reference sequence). The CDR3 is 11 amino acids. CDR3 nucleotide sequence: TGCAGTGCCGCCCCTCGCGGGGAAGGTTTCTTT. Residues: CSAAPRGEGFF.

This rearrangement joins TRBV7-9 to TRBJ1-6; 7 nucleotides match TRBD1. Germline V CDR1 and CDR2: SEHNR, FQNEAQ (reference sequence). The CDR3 spans 18 residues. V dropped 1 base and J dropped 11; count of bases not matched to a gene: 17. CDR3 sequence (DNA): TGTGCCAGCAGCTTAGGTCGGGGGACAGACCTTACCAGGGCACCCCTCCACTTT. Translating gives CASSLGRGTDLTRAPLHF.

V usage is TRBV28 and J usage is TRBJ2-2; the D gene is possibly TRBD2 (5 bases). Germline V gene sequence: CDR1 MDHEN, CDR2 SYDVKM. This CDR3 spans 13 amino acids. Trimming shortened V by 5 bases and J by 13 bases, and 17 bases separated the two germline ends. This CDR3 is CASSPTRIGGLFF. The CDR3 DNA reads TGTGCCAGCAGTCCGACACGTATCGGAGGGCTGTTTTTT.